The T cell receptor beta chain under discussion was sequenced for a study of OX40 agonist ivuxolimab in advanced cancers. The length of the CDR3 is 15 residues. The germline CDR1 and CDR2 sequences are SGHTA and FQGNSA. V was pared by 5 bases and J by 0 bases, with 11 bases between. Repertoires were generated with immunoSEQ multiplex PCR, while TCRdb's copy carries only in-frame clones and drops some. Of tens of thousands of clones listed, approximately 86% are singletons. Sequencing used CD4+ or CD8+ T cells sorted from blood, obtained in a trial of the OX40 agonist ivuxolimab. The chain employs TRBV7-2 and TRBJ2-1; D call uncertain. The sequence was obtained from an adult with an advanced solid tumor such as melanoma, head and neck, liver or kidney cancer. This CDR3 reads CASSVPTPSYNEQFF. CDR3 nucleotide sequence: TGTGCCAGCAGCGTACCAACCCCCTCCTACAATGAGCAGTTCTTC.